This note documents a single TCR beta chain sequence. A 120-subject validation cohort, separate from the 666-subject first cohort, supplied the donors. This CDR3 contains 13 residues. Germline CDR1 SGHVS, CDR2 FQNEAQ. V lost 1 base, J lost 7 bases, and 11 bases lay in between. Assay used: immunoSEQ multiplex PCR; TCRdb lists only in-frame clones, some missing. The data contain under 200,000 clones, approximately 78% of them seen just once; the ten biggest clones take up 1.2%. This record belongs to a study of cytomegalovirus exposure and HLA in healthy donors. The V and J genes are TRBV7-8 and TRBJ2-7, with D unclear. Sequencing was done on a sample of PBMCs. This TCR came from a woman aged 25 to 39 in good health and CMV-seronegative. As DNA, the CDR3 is TGTGCCAGCAGCTTAGACACTACAAGAGAGCAGTACTTC. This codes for CASSLDTTREQYF.